The present TCR beta chain was sequenced within a study of blood T cell repertoires in COVID-19. Study details: Material from acute and convalescent COVID-19 was sourced from the United States, Italy and Spain.

In the original processing: Estimation of nucleated cell counts relied on the amplification of reference gene primers. Using immunoSEQ multiplex PCR, the repertoire was profiled, and TCRdb retains in-frame clones only, with some absent. The DNA was the basis for D and trimming; V, J and clone size are from that table. The repertoire consists of hundreds of thousands of clones, with almost 90% occurring once and the leading ten covering 1.7%. Across under 25 US areas, participants ranged in age from roughly 18 to 95 years. V shed 4 bases, J shed 4 bases, and the junction held 12 bases outside the gene matches. Germline values: CDR1 SNHLY, CDR2 FYNNEI. The CDR3 runs to 19 residues.

The specimen sequenced was PBMCs or T cells enriched from blood (not recorded which). The sequence was obtained from a woman aged 18-30 years with acute COVID-19. The chain combines TRBV2 with TRBJ2-3; 15 bases map to TRBD2. The CDR3 DNA follows: TGTGCCAGCAGTGCTTTCGGGACTAGCGGGAGGTACCGACCAGATACGCAGTATTTT. Its protein product is CASSAFGTSGRYRPDTQYF.